This TCR beta chain was sequenced in a study of cytomegalovirus exposure and HLA in healthy donors. Findings and limits, study-wide: HLA allele associations emerged for roughly 16,000 TCR beta sequences in a later analysis, at 0.05 false discovery rate.

This CDR3 comprises 13 residues. Germline V gene sequence: CDR1 ENHRY, CDR2 SYGVKD. The V and J ends lost 8 bases and 2 bases respectively, with 10 bases between them. Vbeta (60) and Jbeta (13) primers were used in the PCR. The data were produced by immunoSEQ multiplex PCR, yet TCRdb's version contains in-frame clones alone and is incomplete. Among 55,000 to 75,000 clones listed, 55% to 65% were seen once. Regarding this clone: Its target is unknown.

This clonotype originated in a man aged 30 to 45 in good health and CMV-seronegative. The chain is built from TRBV10-3 and TRBJ1-5, with D possibly TRBD1 on 6 matching bases. The sample comprised PBMCs. The CDR3 sequence is CAIGSGGNQPQHF. The CDR3 coding sequence is TGTGCCATCGGATCAGGGGGCAATCAGCCCCAGCATTTT.